These 20 T cell receptor beta chains originate from one sample sequenced in a study of T cell clonality in common variable immunodeficiency. Whole-study results and caveats: In common variable immunodeficiency, TCR beta chains reportedly carried fewer deletions and N-nucleotide insertions.

These TCRs are of unknown antigen specificity. Measured with immunoSEQ multiplex PCR; TCRdb has only the in-frame clones, and not every one. The table lists about 23,000 clones, with no singletons. Material for sequencing was peripheral blood mononuclear cells. Source of these receptors: a human donor with common variable immunodeficiency.

This clone was detected many times. The read falls 3 residues short of the CDR3 end, and the missing part is taken from the germline J gene. This chain links TRBV7-9 with TRBJ1-1; TRBD1 is a possible D gene (6 bases). Trimming removed 7 bases from V and 0 bases from J, with 15 bases in between. The CDR3 extends over 15 amino acids. The V gene's germline CDR1 is SEHNR and CDR2 FQNEAQ (reference sequence). The CDR3: CASTPTTGMNTEAFF. CDR3 DNA, as far as it was read: TGTGCCAGCACCCCCACGACAGGAATGAACACTGAA.

This clone was seen a few times. The CDR3 end lies 3 residues beyond the end of the read and is filled in from the germline J gene. V and J are TRBV7-6 and TRBJ2-7, with 10 bases fitting TRBD2. In germline, CDR1 is SGHVS, CDR2 FNYEAQ. J gave up 0 bases and V 5 bases, and 4 bases lay outside the gene matches. There are 15 residues in the CDR3. CDR3 residues: CASSLLAGSSYEQYF. CDR3 DNA, as far as it was read: TGTGCCAGCAGCCTACTAGCGGGGAGCTCCTACGAG.

This clone was seen more than once but under ten times. CDR3 DNA, as far as it was read: TGTGCCAGCAGTGGGACAGATTCTAGCAATCAGCCC. Translation gives CASSGTDSSNQP. The whole CDR3 reads CASSGTDSSNQPQHF. The chain employs TRBV6-1 and TRBJ1-5, with TRBD1 as a possible D gene (6 bases). The read terminates 3 residues ahead of where the CDR3 ends, so the germline J gene completes it. V was trimmed by 4 bases and J by 0 bases, leaving 10 bases between them. CDR1 is MNHNS and CDR2 is SASEGT in the germline V gene. The CDR3 contains 15 residues.

This clone was seen a handful of times. Coverage ceases 3 residues before the CDR3 finishes, and the germline J gene fills in the end. The chain joins TRBV7-9 to TRBJ2-1; 12 nucleotides match TRBD2. The CDR3 has 15 residues. Trimming cost V 5 bases and J 7 bases; bases outside gene matches: 6. From germline, CDR1 is SEHNR and CDR2 FQNEAQ (reference sequence). The CDR3 here is CASSPTSGGGNEQFF. The sequenced CDR3 bases are TGTGCCAGCAGCCCGACTAGCGGGGGTGGAAATGAG.

This clone occurred a few times. The DNA ends 3 residues before the CDR3 does, and the rest of the CDR3 is filled in from the germline J gene. The V and J genes are TRBV2 and TRBJ1-6, with D perhaps TRBD1 (6 bases). The germline V and J ends were trimmed by 3 bases and 7 bases, with 10 bases remaining between them. Germline V gene data show CDR1 as SNHLY and CDR2 as FYNNEI. This CDR3 contains 14 residues. CDR3: CASSEGASNSPLHF. Partial CDR3 DNA: TGTGCCAGCAGTGAGGGGGCTTCCAATTCACCC. The full variable domain, completed using reference TRBV2 and TRBJ1-6, is EPEVTQTPSHQVTQMGQEVILRCVPISNHLYFYWYRQILGQKVEFLVSFYNNEISEKSEIFDDQFSVERPDGSNFTLKIRSTKLEDSAMYFCASSEGASNSPLHFGNGTRLTVT.

This clone was detected ten times or more. The read terminates 3 residues ahead of where the CDR3 ends, so the germline J gene completes it. The chain uses TRBV30 and TRBJ1-4; D may be TRBD1 (5 bases). The V end lost 1 base, the J end lost 7 bases, and 13 bases lay between the germline ends. The CDR3 is 14 residues long. Germline CDR1 is GTSNPN and CDR2 is SVGIG (reference sequence). The sequenced part of the CDR3 DNA is TGTGCCTGGAGTGGCGGTCGGACACCTGAAAAA. Its protein is CAWSGGRTPEK. The complete CDR3 reads CAWSGGRTPEKLFF.

This clone was recorded at least ten times. The observed sequence ends 3 residues before the CDR3 terminus, with the missing tail filled in from the germline J gene. The chain recombines TRBV7-9 with TRBJ2-5, with D unclear. Between the trimmed V and J ends, which lost 7 bases and 4 bases, there was a span of 7 bases. This CDR3 is 11 amino acids long. Germline assignment: CDR1 SEHNR and CDR2 FQNEAQ (reference sequence). The CDR3 loop reads CASTNGETQYF. CDR3 DNA (partial): TGTGCCAGCACCAACGGAGAGACC.

This clone was observed at least ten times. The CDR3 goes on 3 residues after the read ends, and that part is filled in from the germline J gene. V and J are TRBV19 and TRBJ2-3; possible D gene TRBD2, 6 bases. CDR1 is LNHDA, CDR2 SQIVND, per germline (reference sequence). Trimming stripped 5 bases from V and 1 base from J, with 10 bases between. The CDR3 is 14 amino acids. Partial CDR3 DNA: TGTGCCAGTAGTGTTGAGCGGGGCACAGATACG. This translates into CASSVERGTDT. The full CDR3 protein is CASSVERGTDTQYF. Supplemented by reference TRBV19 and TRBJ2-3, the full variable domain reads DGGITQSPKYLFRKEGQNVTLSCEQNLNHDAMYWYRQDPGQGLRLIYYSQIVNDFQKGDIAEGYSVSREKKESFPLTVTSAQKNPTAFYLCASSVERGTDTQYFGPGTRLTVL.

This clone appeared a few times. The read terminates 3 residues before the CDR3 end, so the remaining end is supplied by the germline J gene. This chain joins TRBV18 and TRBJ2-7, with 10 bases that match TRBD1. The V and J ends lost 3 bases and 2 bases, in that order; junction bases with no gene match: 10. CDR3 length: 17 amino acids. Germline V gene lookup returns CDR1 KGHSH and CDR2 LQKENI. CDR3 DNA, as far as it was read: TGTGCCAGCTCACCCGACGGACAGGGGGTCCTAACCTACGAG. It specifies CASSPDGQGVLTYE. In full, the CDR3 reads CASSPDGQGVLTYEQYF.

This clone was counted only a few times. The read gets to within 3 residues of the CDR3 end, and the germline J gene fills in the rest. The chain combines TRBV19 with TRBJ1-1; tentatively, D is TRBD1 (6 bases). CDR1 and CDR2 from the germline V gene are LNHDA and SQIVND (reference sequence). Deletions cut 6 bases from V and 1 base from J, with 15 bases between. The CDR3 has 15 residues. Incomplete CDR3 DNA: TGTGCCAGTAGGAGGGGAACACAGGGGAACACTGAA. Protein sequence: CASRRGTQGNTE. The entire CDR3 is CASRRGTQGNTEAFF.

On this clone itself: The sequence runs out 3 residues before the end of the CDR3; the remainder is reconstructed from the germline J gene. This chain uses TRBV18 with TRBJ1-1; D not resolved. Trimming stripped 2 bases from V and 0 bases from J, with 10 bases between. The CDR3 extends over 15 amino acids. Germline V lookup: CDR1 KGHSH, CDR2 LQKENI. The CDR3 reads CASSPYMDLNTEAFF. The sequenced part of the CDR3 DNA is TGTGCCAGCTCACCATATATGGACTTGAACACTGAA. Complete variable domain (other parts from reference TRBV18 and TRBJ1-1): NAGVMQNPRHLVRRRGQEARLRCSPMKGHSHVYWYRQLPEEGLKFMVYLQKENIIDESGMPKERFSAEFPKEGPSILRIQQVVRGDSAAYFCASSPYMDLNTEAFFGQGTRLTVV.

About this clone: Read coverage stops 3 residues before the CDR3 terminus; the germline J gene supplies the remainder. The V gene is TRBV20-1, the J gene TRBJ2-1, with 10 positions matching TRBD2. Germline-derived CDR1 and CDR2 are DFQATT and SNEGSKA (reference sequence). There are 15 residues in the CDR3. V trimming: 5 bases; J trimming: 4 bases; junction bases outside the gene matches: 8. The CDR3: CSAAERTSGYNEQFF. The sequenced part of the CDR3 DNA is TGCAGTGCTGCAGAGAGGACTAGCGGATACAATGAG.

In regard to this clone: The read terminates 3 residues before the CDR3 end, so the remaining end is supplied by the germline J gene. The chain links TRBV6-4 to TRBJ2-1, with 13 bases lining up with TRBD2. Germline-derived CDR1 and CDR2 are MRHNA and SNTAGT. Trimming cost V 5 bases and J 6 bases; bases outside gene matches: 4. The length of the CDR3 is 15 residues. CDR3 loop: CASSPTSGGPNEQFF. Partial CDR3 DNA: TGTGCCAGCAGTCCGACTAGCGGGGGGCCCAATGAG.

Points on this clone: At one end, the junction sequence differs from germline, possibly due to a read error. The missing CDR3 end, 3 residues past where the read stops, is filled in from the germline J gene. The V call is TRBV6-1, the J call TRBJ2-3; 12 bases align to TRBD1. Germline CDR1 reads MNHNS; CDR2 reads SASEGT. This CDR3 is built from 15 residues. The CDR3 sequence: CTSSGDRGLRDTQYF. The sequenced part of the CDR3 DNA is TGTACCAGCAGTGGGGACAGGGGGCTTAGAGATACG.

In the case of this clone: The CDR3 extends 3 residues past the end of the read, so its final part is completed from the germline J gene. The chain links TRBV18 to TRBJ2-1; 13 bases are shared with TRBD2. The CDR3 length is 22 residues. With 4 bases clipped from V and 0 bases from J, the junction kept 18 bases outside the gene matches. Germline loops: CDR1 KGHSH, CDR2 LQKENI. The CDR3 DNA, read in part, is TGTGCCAGCTCACGAAAAATACCGGGACTAGCGGGGTTACAGAGCTCCTACAATGAG. Translated: CASSRKIPGLAGLQSSYNE. The complete CDR3 sequence is CASSRKIPGLAGLQSSYNEQFF.

This clone was recorded a few times. The read halts 3 residues ahead of the CDR3 end, with the missing end drawn from the germline J gene. The J gene is TRBJ1-1, the V gene TRBV19; 8 bases line up with TRBD1. With 5 bases clipped from V and 4 bases from J, the junction kept 12 bases outside the gene matches. Germline loops: CDR1 LNHDA, CDR2 SQIVND (reference sequence). CDR3 length: 16 residues. Here the CDR3 reads CASSRVQGAQGTEAFF. The sequenced CDR3 bases are TGTGCCAGTAGTCGGGTTCAGGGGGCGCAAGGCACTGAA.

With regard to this clone: Read coverage stops 3 residues before the CDR3 terminus; the germline J gene supplies the remainder. This sequence joins TRBV20-1 and TRBJ2-1, with a possible D match to TRBD2 (5 bases). V was shortened by 0 bases and J by 4 bases, with 13 bases between the two germline ends. There are 15 residues in the CDR3. The germline CDR1 and CDR2 sequences are DFQATT and SNEGSKA (reference sequence). CDR3 DNA (partial): TGCAGTGCTAGAGATCCGGGGAGCTTTTACAATGAG. Translating it yields CSARDPGSFYNE. The full CDR3 sequence reads CSARDPGSFYNEQFF.

The sample holds many counts of this clone. CDR3 sequence reads: CASSPPRGQGGENIQYF. The CDR3 DNA, read in part, is TGTGCCAGCTCACCACCGCGAGGACAGGGGGGAGAAAACATT. J is TRBJ2-4 and V is TRBV18; TRBD1 aligns across 10 bases. The CDR3 end falls 3 residues outside the read, so it is completed with the germline J gene. There are 17 residues in the CDR3. After removal of 0 bases from V and 5 bases from J, the junction contained 7 bases not matched to a gene. In germline, CDR1 is KGHSH, CDR2 LQKENI.

This clone was picked up a small number of times. The CDR3 is cut off 3 residues early in the read; its end comes from the germline J gene. The chain carries TRBV7-9 and TRBJ1-2; a possible D gene is TRBD1 (5 bases). Germline CDR1 SEHNR, CDR2 FQNEAQ (reference sequence). CDR3 size: 13 residues. The part of the CDR3 DNA that was read is TGTGCCAGCAGTTCCGGGGGGGTGAGAGGC. Residues: CASSSGGVRG. The entire CDR3 reads CASSSGGVRGYTF.

CDR3 region: CASRLLAGGVADTQYF. CDR3 bases read: TGTGCCAGTAGATTACTAGCGGGAGGAGTGGCGGATACG. The V call is TRBV19, the J call TRBJ2-3; 12 positions agree with TRBD2. With the read ending 3 residues before the CDR3 end, the germline J gene is used to fill in that end. Germline CDR1 LNHDA, CDR2 SQIVND (reference sequence). The V gene end was trimmed by 6 bases and the J gene end by 6 bases; junction bases not matched to a gene: 10. This CDR3 is 16 amino acids long. Drawing the rest from reference TRBV19 and TRBJ2-3, the complete variable domain is DGGITQSPKYLFRKEGQNVTLSCEQNLNHDAMYWYRQDPGQGLRLIYYSQIVNDFQKGDIAEGYSVSREKKESFPLTVTSAQKNPTAFYLCASRLLAGGVADTQYFGPGTRLTVL.